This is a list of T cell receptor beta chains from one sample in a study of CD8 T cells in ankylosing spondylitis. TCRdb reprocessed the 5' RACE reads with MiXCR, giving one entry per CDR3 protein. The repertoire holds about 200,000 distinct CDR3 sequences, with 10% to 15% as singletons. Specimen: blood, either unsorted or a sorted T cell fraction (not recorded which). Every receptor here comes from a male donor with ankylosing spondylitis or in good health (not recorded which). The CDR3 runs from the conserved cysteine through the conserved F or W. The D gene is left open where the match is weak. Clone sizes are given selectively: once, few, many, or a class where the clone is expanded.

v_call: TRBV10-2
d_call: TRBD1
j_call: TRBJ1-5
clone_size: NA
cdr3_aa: CASNPGQGPGQPQHF
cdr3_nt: TGCGCCAGCAATCCGGGACAGGGGCCCGGTCAGCCCCAGCATTTT

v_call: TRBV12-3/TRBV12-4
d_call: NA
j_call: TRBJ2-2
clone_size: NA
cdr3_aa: CASSFGVGELFF
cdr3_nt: TGTGCCAGCAGTTTTGGGGTCGGGGAGCTGTTTTTT

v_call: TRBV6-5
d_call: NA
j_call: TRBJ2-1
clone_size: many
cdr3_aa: CAVRAYNEQFF
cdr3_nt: TGTGCCGTTCGGGCCTACAATGAGCAGTTCTTC

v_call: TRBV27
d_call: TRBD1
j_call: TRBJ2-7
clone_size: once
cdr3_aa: CASSTQGASYEQYF
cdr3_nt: TGTGCCAGCAGTACACAGGGGGCTAGCTACGAGCAGTACTTC

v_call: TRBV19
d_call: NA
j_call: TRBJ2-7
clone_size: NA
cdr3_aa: CASQGTSSYEQYF
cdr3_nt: TGTGCCAGCCAGGGGACTTCCTCCTACGAGCAGTACTTC

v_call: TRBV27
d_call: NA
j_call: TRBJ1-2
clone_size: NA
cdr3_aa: CASSSPVGYGYTF
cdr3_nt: TGTGCCAGCAGTTCTCCCGTGGGCTATGGCTACACCTTC

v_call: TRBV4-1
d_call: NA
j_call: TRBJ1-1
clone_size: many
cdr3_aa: CASSLGGLLHATTEAFF
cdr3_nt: TGCGCCAGCAGCCTGGGGGGTCTCCTTCATGCGACCACTGAAGCTTTCTTT

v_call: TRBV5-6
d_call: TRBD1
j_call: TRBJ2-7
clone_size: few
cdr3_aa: CASSGQGYYEQYF
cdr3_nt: TGTGCCAGCAGCGGACAGGGATACTACGAGCAGTACTTC

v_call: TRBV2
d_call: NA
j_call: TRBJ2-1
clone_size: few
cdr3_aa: CASSNPGANEQFF
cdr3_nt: TGTGCCAGCAGCAACCCTGGGGCAAATGAGCAGTTCTTC

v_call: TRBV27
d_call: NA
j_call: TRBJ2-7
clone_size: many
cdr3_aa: CASSFANEQYF
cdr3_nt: TGTGCCAGCAGTTTTGCTAACGAGCAGTACTTC

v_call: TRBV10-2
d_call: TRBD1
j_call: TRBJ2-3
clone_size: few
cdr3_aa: CASSESHIPGQGNPDTQYF
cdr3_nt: TGCGCCAGCAGTGAGTCGCATATCCCGGGACAGGGGAACCCAGATACGCAGTATTTT